The T cell receptor (beta chain) described here comes from a study of post-analysis software for immune sequencing data. Study information: Recorded subtypes: relapsing-remitting, secondary progressive, progressive-relapsing; some patients unannotated. Findings and limits, study-wide: Higher frequency in patients than in controls was seen for roughly five TRBV segments, with TRBV5-6, TRBV5-1 and TRBV20-1 among them. For normalized Chao1 diversity, multiple sclerosis patients scored significantly lower than controls did.

The CDR3 runs 14 residues. CDR1 is SGHTA, CDR2 FQGNSA, per germline. Trimming stripped 3 bases from V and 2 bases from J, with 5 bases between. Included in the TCR beta cDNA libraries were unique molecular identifiers. Input of roughly 0.85 to 11 million T cells yielded around 460,000 cDNA molecules. TCRdb fed the PCR reads into MiXCR, producing one record per CDR3 protein. The sample has about 770,000 distinct CDR3 sequences; 46% are singletons. This clonotype was counted a few times. Its antigen is undetermined. The sequenced sample was blood. This chain joins TRBV7-2 and TRBJ2-6; D remains unclear. The source of this sequence is a girl under 18 with multiple sclerosis. CDR3 in amino acids: CASSFNAGANVLTF. CDR3 DNA: TGTGCCAGCAGCTTTAATGCTGGGGCCAACGTCCTGACTTTC.